Below are 10 T cell receptor beta chains sequenced from a single sample in a study of blood T cells in healthy people across ages. A sample-barcoded 5' primer and a J-beta primer mix were used in a second PCR of about 7 to 12 cycles. TCRdb itself ran the 5' RACE reads through MiXCR, one entry per CDR3 protein. The data contain about 640,000 distinct CDR3 sequences, approximately 50% of them singletons. The specimen sequenced was blood. These receptors were obtained from a man between 60 and 75 years old in good health.

J is TRBJ2-5 and V is TRBV28; maybe TRBD2 (6 bases). Germline V gene lookup returns CDR1 MDHEN and CDR2 SYDVKM. Trimming removed 6 bases at V and 1 base at J, with 18 bases between. This CDR3 contains 16 residues. The CDR3 protein is CASSSSGTSFQETQYF. DNA for the CDR3: TGTGCCAGCAGCTCATCCGGGACTTCCTTCCAAGAGACCCAGTACTTC.

The J gene is TRBJ2-7, the V gene TRBV29-1; 10 bases are a match to TRBD2. This CDR3 is 15 amino acids long. Germline trimming cut 4 bases from V and 3 bases from J; bases unmatched to any gene: 9. The germline V gene encodes CDR1 SQVTM and CDR2 ANQGSEA. Here the CDR3 DNA reads TGCAGCGTTGGATCACGGTCTAGCGGGGGCTACGAGCAGTACTTC. Encoded protein: CSVGSRSSGGYEQYF.

Regarding this clonotype: A much larger clone lies one base from this, so it may be a read error. The chain is built from TRBV9 and TRBJ2-7; D gene unclear. CDR1 and CDR2 from the germline V gene are SGDLS and YYNGEE. CDR3 length: 15 residues. In DNA, the CDR3 is TGTGCCAGCAACGTAGCCCCCGGGTCCACCTACGAGCAGTACTTC. Protein sequence: CASNVAPGSTYEQYF.

The chain employs TRBV3-1 and TRBJ2-7, with 8 bases that match TRBD1. The end of the DNA aligns better with TRBJ2-5, so the J call may be wrong. The CDR3 spans 13 residues. CDR1 and CDR2 from the germline V gene are LGHDT and YNNKEL (reference sequence). The DNA of the CDR3 is TGTGCCAGCAGCCGTCAGGGGGCGGAGACCCAGTACTTC. Amino acid sequence: CASSRQGAETQYF.

The V gene is TRBV20-1, the J gene TRBJ1-2, with D perhaps TRBD1 (6 bases). Germline V gives CDR1 DFQATT, CDR2 SNEGSKA (reference sequence). The CDR3 contains 16 residues. The V and J ends lost 1 base and 4 bases respectively, with 19 bases between them. In nucleotides, the CDR3 is TGCAGTGCTAGAGGAATGGCAGGCCTGGGGGCCTATGGCTACACCTTC. Translated: CSARGMAGLGAYGYTF.

This chain links TRBV7-9 with TRBJ1-2, with 8 bases lining up with TRBD1. There are 12 residues in the CDR3. V trimming: 3 bases; J trimming: 7 bases; junction bases outside the gene matches: 1. In germline, CDR1 is SEHNR, CDR2 FQNEAQ (reference sequence). CDR3 nucleotide sequence: TGTGCCAGCAGCTTCGACAGGGGTGGCTACACCTTC. This gives the protein CASSFDRGGYTF.

This chain joins TRBV27 and TRBJ1-1, with D hard to call. Germline loops: CDR1 MNHEY, CDR2 SMNVEV (reference sequence). CDR3 length: 17 residues. With 6 bases removed from V and 0 bases from J, the gap between germline ends came to 20 bases. The CDR3 bases are TGTGCCAGCAGGCCCTGGGGAGACGGTGAACTGAACACTGAAGCTTTCTTT. This codes for CASRPWGDGELNTEAFF.

The V and J genes are TRBV28 and TRBJ2-5; a weak D match, TRBD1 (6 bases). From germline, CDR1 is MDHEN and CDR2 SYDVKM. The CDR3 is made up of 15 amino acids. V was cut by 3 bases and J by 7 bases, with 18 bases left in between. CDR3 sequence: CASSFQRTGWGTQYF. In DNA, the CDR3 is TGTGCCAGCAGTTTTCAACGAACAGGGTGGGGGACCCAGTACTTC. Full variable domain (remainder filled in from reference TRBV28 and TRBJ2-5): DVKVTQSSRYLVKRTGEKVFLECVQDMDHENMFWYRQDPGLGLRLIYFSYDVKMKEKGDIPEGYSVSREKKERFSLILESASTNQTSMYLCASSFQRTGWGTQYFGPGTRLLVL.

This clonotype was observed a single time. The chain is built from TRBV7-9 and TRBJ2-5; TRBD1 matches at 7 bases. The J call may not be correct, given that the DNA end is closer to TRBJ2-7. There are 14 residues in the CDR3. Germline CDR1 is SEHNR and CDR2 is FQNEAQ (reference sequence). CDR3 region: CASSMTGYNDEQYF. CDR3 bases: TGTGCCAGCAGCATGACAGGGTATAACGACGAGCAGTACTTC.

This clonotype has more than one count but fewer than ten. This chain connects TRBV5-1 to TRBJ2-1, with D tentatively TRBD1 (5 bases). There are 14 residues in the CDR3. Germline loops: CDR1 SGHRS, CDR2 YFSETQ. Trimming pared 0 bases from V and 7 bases from J, leaving 11 bases between. CDR3 region: CASSLGAGLNEQFF. CDR3 in DNA: TGCGCCAGCAGCTTGGGCGCAGGGCTGAATGAGCAGTTCTTC. The whole variable domain, remainder taken from reference TRBV5-1 and TRBJ2-1, is KAGVTQTPRYLIKTRGQQVTLSCSPISGHRSVSWYQQTPGQGLQFLFEYFSETQRNKGNFPGRFSGRQFSNSRSEMNVSTLELGDSALYLCASSLGAGLNEQFFGPGTRLTVL.